This T cell receptor beta chain was documented in a study of blood T cell repertoires in COVID-19. Study-level information: The United States, Italy and Spain supplied acute and convalescent COVID-19 samples. The analysed material was cDNA or gDNA that came from T cells, B-cell-depleted T cells, or PBMCs.

The CDR3 consists of 16 residues. The germline gives CDR1 SGHAT, CDR2 FQNNGV. Trimming removed 3 bases from V and 2 bases from J, with 17 bases in between. In the authors' workflow: Amplified reference gene primers provided the basis for estimating nucleated cell counts. Clones were sequenced by immunoSEQ multiplex PCR, and TCRdb holds only the in-frame ones, with some missing. Clone size and the V and J calls come from that table; the DNA yielded D and trimming. The data contain under 250,000 clones, approximately 80% of them singletons. The chain joins TRBV11-2 to TRBJ2-7, with a tentative D call TRBD1 (5 bases). This TCR was recovered from a human donor in a cohort sampled during active COVID-19. The sequenced material came from peripheral blood. CDR3 bases: TGTGCCAGCAGCTTCCCCTTTAGGACAAACACCTACGAGCAGTACTTC. It translates to CASSFPFRTNTYEQYF.